The rows below give T cell receptor beta chains drawn from one sample of a study of ipilimumab plus nivolumab after autologous stem cell transplantation. The method was immunoSEQ multiplex PCR; TCRdb's version includes in-frame clones alone and lacks a portion of them. The top ten hold roughly 0.9% of the sample, which has about 40,000 clones, around 92% seen once. The sequencing here drew on PBMCs, taken in a trial of ipilimumab plus nivolumab as post-transplant consolidation. Receptors were obtained from a male donor with multiple myeloma. The CDR3 runs from the conserved cysteine through the conserved F or W. The D gene is left open where the match is weak.

V gene	D gene	J gene	CDR3 protein
TRBV28	NA	TRBJ2-7	CASSFGGAEQYF
TRBV11-2	TRBD1	TRBJ2-1	CASSRGQGASNEQFF
TRBV5-1	TRBD1	TRBJ2-2	CASSSGQAGAGELFF
TRBV19	NA	TRBJ1-1	CARNRHTEAFF
TRBV15	NA	TRBJ2-7	CATSRDRGHVYEQYF
TRBV18	NA	TRBJ2-5	CASSPGSGYPETQYF
TRBV5-1	TRBD2	TRBJ2-1	CASSPMAGGNNEQFF
TRBV28	TRBD1	TRBJ1-1	CASSPGGDTEAFF
TRBV30	NA	TRBJ1-5	CAWSGGNPNQPQHF
TRBV2	NA	TRBJ1-4	CASGGRSVRNEKLFF
TRBV11-2	NA	TRBJ2-5	CASSLQVANQETQYF
TRBV29-1	NA	TRBJ2-5	CSVSSGIDVIETQYF
TRBV10-2	NA	TRBJ1-3	CASSTDGSSGNTIYF
TRBV7-2	TRBD2	TRBJ2-4	CASSLEGTRRGIQYF
TRBV7-2	NA	TRBJ1-4	CASSLGGRLVEKLFF
TRBV29-1	TRBD1	TRBJ1-1	CSVNRGWNTEAFF
TRBV9	TRBD2	TRBJ2-5	CASSVVEGSGPSGSRETQYF
TRBV10-3	NA	TRBJ2-2	CAISESPGGSGELFF